A single sample is the source of the 13 T cell receptor beta chains below, sequenced in a study of Ad26.COV2.S vaccination and SARS-CoV-2 variants. Profiled with immunoSEQ multiplex PCR; TCRdb holds only in-frame clones, not every one. Altogether 400,000 to 450,000 clones are present, around nine tenths being singletons, with the ten largest covering 9% to 15%. Treatment: 15 to 20 received Ad26.COV2.S at low or high dose, single or two shots; about 5 received placebo; per-sample allocation not given. Collection of samples fell on day 63 after the first vaccine or placebo injection. The input for sequencing was peripheral blood, taken in a trial of Ad26.COV2.S vaccine versus placebo. Receptor source: a person between 18 and 65 years old who received the Ad26.COV2.S COVID-19 vaccine or a placebo.

This chain connects TRBV28 to TRBJ1-4; the D gene is possibly TRBD1 (5 bases). The CDR3 is made up of 14 amino acids. Trimming removed 6 bases at V and 11 bases at J, with 19 bases between. Germline lookup yields CDR1 MDHEN and CDR2 SYDVKM. The CDR3 loop reads CASSRDREAVKLFF. The CDR3 DNA reads TGTGCCAGCAGCCGCGACAGAGAGGCGGTCAAACTGTTTTTT.

The rearrangement uses TRBV11-2 and TRBJ1-1, with D maybe TRBD1 (6 bases). The CDR3 has 15 residues. The V and J ends lost 2 bases and 0 bases respectively, with 10 bases between them. Per the germline V gene, CDR1 is SGHAT and CDR2 is FQNNGV. CDR3 coding DNA: TGTGCCAGCAGCTTAACAGGGACTTTGAACACTGAAGCTTTCTTT. As protein: CASSLTGTLNTEAFF.

This clone is a singleton in its sample. This rearrangement joins TRBV6-2 or TRBV6-3 to TRBJ2-1, with a weak D call TRBD1 (6 bases). Germline CDR1 MNHEY, CDR2 SVGEGT. Trimming left V 2 bases short and J 3 bases short, with 11 bases between. This CDR3 contains 15 residues. Here the CDR3 DNA reads TGTGCCAGCAGTTACGGGCAGGGGTACTACAATGAGCAGTTCTTC. Its translation: CASSYGQGYYNEQFF.

The V call is TRBV29-1, the J call TRBJ2-1; weak D call: TRBD2 (6 bases). V shed 3 bases and J shed 4 bases, with 7 bases lying between them. This CDR3 is 12 amino acids long. The germline V gene has CDR1 SQVTM and CDR2 ANQGSEA. The CDR3 region is CSVDGGYNEQFF. CDR3 DNA: TGCAGCGTTGACGGAGGGTACAATGAGCAGTTCTTC.

This chain joins TRBV4-1 and TRBJ1-1; TRBD1 matches 7 bases. This CDR3 region has 17 residues. The germline V gene has CDR1 MGHRA and CDR2 YSYEKL. V lost 1 base to trimming and J lost 4 bases; unmatched junction nucleotides: 12. The CDR3 here is CASSQVGAKTGRTEAFF. In DNA form, the CDR3 reads TGCGCCAGCAGCCAAGTAGGCGCGAAGACAGGGCGCACTGAAGCTTTCTTT.

This chain links TRBV24-1 with TRBJ2-3, with no clear D. V lost 2 bases and J 1 base, leaving 3 bases between the germline ends. Germline CDR1 KGHDR, CDR2 SFDVKD. This CDR3 spans 13 amino acids. The CDR3 here is CATSDSGTDTQYF. DNA for the CDR3: TGTGCCACCAGTGATTCCGGCACAGATACGCAGTATTTT.

The chain is built from TRBV7-2 and TRBJ2-3; D may be TRBD1 (6 bases). The CDR3 loop spans 14 amino acids. With 3 bases removed from V and 2 bases from J, the gap between germline ends came to 9 bases. Per the germline V gene, CDR1 is SGHTA and CDR2 is FQGNSA. The CDR3 reads CASSFGQHTDTQYF. In DNA, the CDR3 is TGTGCCAGCAGCTTTGGACAGCACACAGATACGCAGTATTTT.

The chain employs TRBV27 and TRBJ1-5; a weak D match, TRBD1 (6 bases). Trimming left V 6 bases short and J 4 bases short, with 16 bases between. This CDR3 has 15 residues. CDR1 and CDR2 (germline): MNHEY, SMNVEV (reference sequence). The CDR3 is CASSGGGTANQPQHF. In DNA form, the CDR3 reads TGTGCCAGCAGCGGAGGGGGTACTGCGAATCAGCCCCAGCATTTT.

V is TRBV6-5 and J is TRBJ2-4, with 9 bases lining up with TRBD2. Germline V gene sequence: CDR1 MNHEY, CDR2 SVGAGI. Germline trimming cut 2 bases from V and 8 bases from J; bases unmatched to any gene: 10. The CDR3 contains 16 residues. The CDR3 is CASSYEFRTSEDIQYF. CDR3 in DNA: TGTGCCAGCAGTTACGAGTTTCGGACTAGCGAAGACATTCAGTACTTC.

This chain joins TRBV4-2 and TRBJ1-2; 10 positions agree with TRBD1. The germline V gene has CDR1 LGHNA and CDR2 YNFKEQ. This CDR3 region has 15 residues. Trimming cost V 4 bases and J 4 bases; bases outside gene matches: 6. The CDR3 region has the DNA TGTGCCAGCAGCCCGGACAGGGGGAGCTCCTATGGCTACACCTTC. Translating gives CASSPDRGSSYGYTF.

This sequence joins TRBV30 and TRBJ1-2, with TRBD1 identical over 9 bases. The V gene end was trimmed by 1 base and the J gene end by 6 bases; junction bases not matched to a gene: 3. This CDR3 comprises 13 residues. Germline V CDR1 and CDR2: GTSNPN, SVGIG (reference sequence). The CDR3 region is CAWSATGGNGYTF. In nucleotides, the CDR3 is TGTGCCTGGAGTGCCACAGGGGGCAATGGCTACACCTTC.

This clone has a handful of counts. This rearrangement joins TRBV28 to TRBJ2-7; 8 bases match TRBD2. From germline, CDR1 is MDHEN and CDR2 SYDVKM. The CDR3 consists of 13 residues. V was clipped by 7 bases and J by 2 bases; unmatched bases: 4. The chain's CDR3 is CASKASGPYEQYF. CDR3 bases: TGTGCCAGCAAGGCTAGCGGGCCCTACGAGCAGTACTTC.

V is TRBV19 and J is TRBJ1-5; 7 bases align to TRBD1. Trimming removed 8 bases from V and 3 bases from J; junction bases left unmatched: 7. This CDR3 is 14 amino acids long. CDR1 is LNHDA, CDR2 SQIVND, per germline (reference sequence). CDR3 in DNA: TGTGCCAGTTCCGACAGGGCAATCAATCAGCCCCAGCATTTT. This gives the protein CASSDRAINQPQHF. Full variable domain (missing parts from reference TRBV19 and TRBJ1-5): DGGITQSPKYLFRKEGQNVTLSCEQNLNHDAMYWYRQDPGQGLRLIYYSQIVNDFQKGDIAEGYSVSREKKESFPLTVTSAQKNPTAFYLCASSDRAINQPQHFGDGTRLSIL.